This passage covers 14 T cell receptor beta chains from one sample sequenced in a study of CD4+ T cells in melanoma. TCRdb's copy holds only in-frame clones and misses some; the assay was immunoSEQ multiplex PCR. This sample has roughly 10,000 clones, with 55% to 75% found just once. The sequenced material came from cells from a culture (not recorded whether cultured in vitro). The receptors come from a human donor with melanoma.

The CDR3 loop reads CASSLDLDRPQHF. In DNA form, the CDR3 reads TGTGCCAGCTCACTTGATTTGGACCGGCCCCAGCATTTT. The J gene is TRBJ1-5, the V gene TRBV18; D is undetermined. This CDR3 region has 13 residues. Germline V lookup: CDR1 KGHSH, CDR2 LQKENI. V shed 4 bases and J shed 9 bases, with 13 bases lying between them.

V is TRBV5-8 and J is TRBJ2-7; TRBD2 matches at 9 bases. The V gene's germline CDR1 is SGHTS and CDR2 YDEGEE. Unmatched junction bases numbered 8, after V lost 4 bases and J lost 3 bases. CDR3 length equals 15 residues. CDR3 nucleotide sequence: TGTGCCAGCAGCCGGTTGCGGGGGGGAATCTACGAGCAGTACTTC. Residues: CASSRLRGGIYEQYF.

This chain uses TRBV5-1 with TRBJ2-1; D possibly matches TRBD1 or TRBD2 (5 bases each). V was pared by 4 bases and J by 8 bases, with 19 bases between. CDR3 length: 15 residues. Germline loops: CDR1 SGHRS, CDR2 YFSETQ. The CDR3 is CASSGAGRGSYEQFF. CDR3 in DNA: TGCGCCAGCAGCGGGGCGGGTAGAGGGAGTTATGAGCAGTTCTTC. The entire variable domain, with the rest obtained from reference TRBV5-1 and TRBJ2-1, is as follows: KAGVTQTPRYLIKTRGQQVTLSCSPISGHRSVSWYQQTPGQGLQFLFEYFSETQRNKGNFPGRFSGRQFSNSRSEMNVSTLELGDSALYLCASSGAGRGSYEQFFGPGTRLTVL.

This clone appeared a few times. This sequence joins TRBV7-8 and TRBJ1-2; 10 bases align to TRBD1. Trimming cost V 2 bases and J 4 bases; bases outside gene matches: 7. Germline CDR1 reads SGHVS; CDR2 reads FQNEAQ. The CDR3 runs to 16 residues. The DNA for the CDR3 is TGTGCCAGCAGCTTACGGGACAGGGGATCTTCCTATGGCTACACCTTC. Translating gives CASSLRDRGSSYGYTF.

In this sample, this clone turned up a few times. The V gene is TRBV2, the J gene TRBJ2-2; possibly TRBD2 for D (5 bases). The CDR3 is made up of 12 amino acids. Trimming took 8 bases from V and 6 from J, leaving 10 bases between them. Germline values: CDR1 SNHLY, CDR2 FYNNEI. Written as DNA, the CDR3 is TGTGCCAGCCGTCACGGGGCCGGGGAGCTGTTTTTT. This translates into CASRHGAGELFF.

This clone has a handful of counts. J is TRBJ1-6 and V is TRBV27; D is uncertain. The V and J ends lost 0 bases and 10 bases respectively, with 16 bases between them. The CDR3 has 16 residues. Germline assignment: CDR1 MNHEY and CDR2 SMNVEV (reference sequence). CDR3 DNA sequence: TGTGCCAGCAGTTTATCGCTGGGCTGGGTCCCATCACCCCTCCACTTT. Protein sequence: CASSLSLGWVPSPLHF.

This chain joins TRBV6-1 and TRBJ1-2; D gene uncertain. V dropped 7 bases and J dropped 2 bases, with 14 bases sitting between them. Germline values: CDR1 MNHNS, CDR2 SASEGT. CDR3 length: 14 amino acids. Here the CDR3 reads CASNSGVLNYGYTF. The CDR3 DNA sequence: TGTGCCAGCAATTCTGGGGTATTGAACTATGGCTACACCTTC.

CDR3 DNA: TGTGCCTGGAGTGACGGTGTCAGGGGATACGAGCAGTACTTC. Amino acids: CAWSDGVRGYEQYF. The chain combines TRBV30 with TRBJ2-7, with D tentatively TRBD1 (6 bases). Germline assignment: CDR1 GTSNPN and CDR2 SVGIG (reference sequence). The CDR3 covers 14 residues. Trimming removed 1 base from V and 4 bases from J, with 14 bases in between.

The chain uses TRBV6-6 and TRBJ1-2; unclear D gene. CDR3 size: 11 residues. V dropped 7 bases and J dropped 8 bases, with 11 bases sitting between them. Germline V CDR1 and CDR2: MNHNY, SVGAGI (reference sequence). Here the CDR3 DNA reads TGTGCCAGCATAGGGAGAAAAGGCTACACCTTC. Residues: CASIGRKGYTF.

The chain recombines TRBV5-6 with TRBJ1-1; D remains unclear. This CDR3 spans 12 amino acids. Deletions cut 3 bases from V and 4 bases from J, with 7 bases between. The V gene's germline CDR1 is SGHDT and CDR2 YYEEEE. CDR3 protein: CASSSSGTEAFF. Here the CDR3 DNA reads TGTGCCAGCAGCTCAAGTGGCACTGAAGCTTTCTTT.

The V gene is TRBV5-1, the J gene TRBJ1-1; perhaps TRBD1 as D (5 bases). The V gene's germline CDR1 is SGHRS and CDR2 YFSETQ. The germline V and J ends were trimmed by 0 bases and 0 bases, with 9 bases remaining between them. This CDR3 has 15 residues. CDR3 in DNA: TGCGCCAGCAGCTTGGTCGGGGGACTGAACACTGAAGCTTTCTTT. Protein sequence: CASSLVGGLNTEAFF.

This clone turned up a few times. V is TRBV29-1 and J is TRBJ1-1; no definite D call. The CDR3 extends over 10 amino acids. Germline loops: CDR1 SQVTM, CDR2 ANQGSEA. V gave up 7 bases and J gave up 11 bases, with 14 bases separating them. The CDR3 sequence is CSALEGVAFF. The CDR3 DNA sequence: TGCAGCGCTCTAGAGGGTGTTGCTTTCTTT. Drawing the rest from reference TRBV29-1 and TRBJ1-1, the complete variable domain is SAVISQKPSRDICQRGTSLTIQCQVDSQVTMMFWYRQQPGQSLTLIATANQGSEATYESGFVIDKFPISRPNLTFSTLTVSNMSPEDSSIYLCSALEGVAFFGQGTRLTVV.

This sequence joins TRBV7-9 and TRBJ2-1; tentative D call: TRBD2 (6 bases). Germline loops: CDR1 SEHNR, CDR2 FQNEAQ (reference sequence). There are 16 residues in the CDR3. V was shortened by 7 bases and J by 2 bases, with 18 bases between the two germline ends. The CDR3 nucleotides are TGTGCCAGCAATCTCGGGGGTTGGGGGACCTACAATGAGCAGTTCTTC. The encoded protein is CASNLGGWGTYNEQFF.

The chain joins TRBV5-1 to TRBJ1-6; no firm D call. The germline CDR1 and CDR2 sequences are SGHRS and YFSETQ. V lost 1 base to trimming and J lost 5 bases, with 7 bases between them. The CDR3 covers 14 residues. The CDR3 DNA is TGCGCCAGCAGCTTGCGCAGTGATAATTCACCCCTCCACTTT. Its protein product is CASSLRSDNSPLHF.